The clone carrying this T cell receptor (beta chain) was counted only a few times. The target antigen is unknown. RNA extraction and reverse transcription yielded cDNA as sequencing template. Generated by immunoSEQ multiplex PCR, the TCRdb table keeps only in-frame clones and is missing some. The table shows roughly 210,000 clones, with less than 50% occurring only once. This CDR3 has 12 amino acids. Per germline, CDR1 LGHNA and CDR2 YNFKEQ. The V end lost 1 base, the J end lost 4 bases, and 2 bases lay between the germline ends. The data derive from a study of CD8+ T cells in alopecia areata. Study-level background: At a dose of 5 to 10 mg twice daily, oral tofacitinib was given to treated patients. Study-wide results and caveats: Normal scalp showed lower clonality than lesional scalp, especially alopecia totalis/universalis. Researchers say the link of baseline CD8+ expansion to response remains uncertain, with one nonresponder.

Treatment specified: oral pan-JAK inhibitor, 5-10 mg twice daily. This specimen consisted of CD4+ T cells sorted from blood, obtained at approximately week 37, from a patient treated with tofacitinib. This chain uses TRBV4-2 with TRBJ1-3; the D is unclear. This TCR came from a human donor with alopecia areata. The CDR3 is CASSQVGNTIYF. The CDR3 nucleotides read TGTGCCAGCAGCCAAGTCGGAAACACCATATATTTT.